The 11 T cell receptor beta chains below were found in one sample sequenced in a study of monozygotic twins with inflammatory bowel disease. With the 5' RACE reads reprocessed, TCRdb shows one record per CDR3 protein and no DNA. The table for this sample gives 85,000 to 110,000 distinct CDR3 sequences. Sequencing used blood. All receptors come from a human donor with ulcerative colitis or Crohn's disease, or a healthy co-twin of an affected twin (not recorded which).

The chain recombines TRBV24-1 with TRBJ2-3; TCRdb selects TRBD1, and the lack of DNA leaves this call unchecked. Germline V lookup: CDR1 KGHDR, CDR2 SFDVKD. The CDR3 has 13 residues. The chain's CDR3 is CATERDGTDTQYF.

This chain joins TRBV7-9 and TRBJ2-1. The CDR3 loop spans 14 amino acids. Germline values: CDR1 SEHNR, CDR2 FQNEAQ (reference sequence). CDR3 sequence reads: CASSLSSSYNEQFF.

This CDR3 is CASSPGGAKNIQYF. This chain uses TRBV28 with TRBJ2-4; without DNA, the TCRdb call of TRBD1 cannot be checked. CDR3 size: 14 residues. Germline V gene sequence: CDR1 MDHEN, CDR2 SYDVKM.

The chain couples TRBV21-1 to TRBJ1-5. TRBV21-1 is flagged as a pseudogene. CDR3 size: 13 residues. The CDR3 loop reads CASSSGSNQPQHF.

This chain joins TRBV27 and TRBJ2-7. The CDR3 covers 13 residues. Germline CDR1 MNHEY, CDR2 SMNVEV (reference sequence). CDR3 residues: CASSLGRSHEQYF.

The genes are TRBV2 and TRBJ1-2. The CDR3 covers 15 residues. Germline V lookup: CDR1 SNHLY, CDR2 FYNNEI. The CDR3 protein is CASSEAKWNIYGYTF.

The J gene is TRBJ2-2, the V gene TRBV28; TCRdb outputs TRBD2, but without DNA this stays unchecked. Germline V gene data show CDR1 as MDHEN and CDR2 as SYDVKM. The length of the CDR3 is 14 residues. The CDR3 sequence is CASSSPPRTGELFF.

The rearrangement joins TRBV12-3 or TRBV12-4 to TRBJ2-7; checking the TCRdb D call of TRBD2 is not possible without DNA. This CDR3 has 15 amino acids. Here the CDR3 reads CASRSGGEGIYEQYF.

The chain combines TRBV11-3 with TRBJ2-5; absent DNA, TCRdb's TRBD1 call cannot be checked. The CDR3 sequence is 17 residues long. Germline V gene sequence: CDR1 SGHNT, CDR2 YENEEA. The CDR3: CASSVMSGGPTRETQYF.

J is TRBJ2-3 and V is TRBV20-1; the D gene TCRdb calls, TRBD2, cannot be checked with no DNA. The CDR3 has 15 residues. CDR1 and CDR2 from the germline V gene are DFQATT and SNEGSKA (reference sequence). This chain's CDR3 is CSARLPSGGSDTQYF.

This chain connects TRBV7-3 to TRBJ2-7; lacking DNA, the TRBD2 call made by TCRdb goes unchecked. Germline V CDR1 and CDR2: SGHTA, FQGTGA. CDR3 size: 17 residues. CDR3 in amino acids: CASSLTPASGGTYEQYF. The full variable domain, with the rest looked up from reference TRBV7-3 and TRBJ2-7, is GAGVSQTPSNKVTEKGKYVELRCDPISGHTALYWYRQSLGQGPEFLIYFQGTGAADDSGLPNDRFFAVRPEGSVSTLKIQRTERGDSAVYLCASSLTPASGGTYEQYFGPGTRLTVT.